Following are 27 T cell receptor beta chains from one sample sequenced in a study of cytomegalovirus exposure and HLA in healthy donors. The PCR had 60 Vbeta and 13 Jbeta primers. Some clones are missing from TCRdb's copy, which holds only in-frame ones; the method was immunoSEQ multiplex PCR. The table shows roughly 140,000 clones, with around 82% occurring only once. Sequenced input: PBMCs. The origin of the receptors is a woman in her forties or fifties in good health and CMV-seropositive.

This chain connects TRBV30 to TRBJ2-7; TRBD1 matches at 10 bases. Germline trimming cut 6 bases from V and 2 bases from J; bases unmatched to any gene: 4. The germline V gene has CDR1 GTSNPN and CDR2 SVGIG (reference sequence). CDR3 length equals 13 residues. In DNA, the CDR3 is TGTGCCTGCAGGACAGGGGGTCCCTACGAGCAGTACTTC. Its translation is CACRTGGPYEQYF. The full variable domain, its missing parts supplied by reference TRBV30 and TRBJ2-7, is SQTIHQWPATLVQPVGSPLSLECTVEGTSNPNLYWYRQAAGRGLQLLFYSVGIGQISSEVPQNLSASRPQDRQFILSSKKLLLSDSGFYLCACRTGGPYEQYFGPGTRLTVT.

In its sample, this clone was seen a few times. CDR3 DNA sequence: TGTGCCAGCAGCTCAGGGGGACAGGGGCCCTCCTACGAGCAGTACTTC. This gives the protein CASSSGGQGPSYEQYF. The rearrangement joins TRBV11-2 to TRBJ2-7; 10 nucleotides align to TRBD1. Germline-derived CDR1 and CDR2 are SGHAT and FQNNGV. CDR3 length equals 16 residues. V gave up 4 bases and J gave up 0 bases; unmatched junction bases: 6.

The chain couples TRBV10-3 to TRBJ2-7; D not certain. Germline V CDR1 and CDR2: ENHRY, SYGVKD. The ends were cut back, 0 bases at V and 2 bases at J, with 8 bases in the middle. This CDR3 has 14 residues. The CDR3 nucleotides are TGTGCCATCAGTGAGTCGATCCAGGCCTACGAGCAGTACTTC. It is translated as CAISESIQAYEQYF.

The V call is TRBV4-1, the J call TRBJ1-5, with 11 bases identical to TRBD1. Trimming removed 0 bases from V and 5 bases from J; junction bases left unmatched: 6. This CDR3 region has 17 residues. Germline V lookup: CDR1 MGHRA, CDR2 YSYEKL. CDR3 nucleotides: TGCGCCAGCAGCCAAGAGGTAGGACAGGGGGCCGATCAGCCCCAGCATTTT. Translated: CASSQEVGQGADQPQHF.

J is TRBJ2-1 and V is TRBV27; D is perhaps TRBD1 (6 bases). From germline, CDR1 is MNHEY and CDR2 SMNVEV (reference sequence). The CDR3 has 15 residues. Trimming took 6 bases from V and 2 from J, leaving 14 bases between them. The CDR3 nucleotides are TGTGCCAGCAGCCACCGGACAGCCGCCTACAATGAGCAGTTCTTC. Translating it yields CASSHRTAAYNEQFF.

This clone was detected only once. In nucleotides, the CDR3 is TGTGCCAGCAGTTTAGATCCCACAGGGAGAGTCAATCAGCCCCAGCATTTT. Its translation: CASSLDPTGRVNQPQHF. This rearrangement joins TRBV28 to TRBJ1-5; D possibly corresponds to TRBD1 (6 bases). The CDR3 totals 17 residues. The germline gives CDR1 MDHEN, CDR2 SYDVKM. V lost 2 bases to trimming and J lost 3 bases, with 17 bases between them. Full variable domain (outside the CDR3, taken from reference TRBV28 and TRBJ1-5): DVKVTQSSRYLVKRTGEKVFLECVQDMDHENMFWYRQDPGLGLRLIYFSYDVKMKEKGDIPEGYSVSREKKERFSLILESASTNQTSMYLCASSLDPTGRVNQPQHFGDGTRLSIL.

There are a few counts of this clone. The rearrangement joins TRBV6-5 to TRBJ2-2, with D unresolved. Trimming stripped 6 bases from V and 5 bases from J, with 4 bases between. The germline V gene encodes CDR1 MNHEY and CDR2 SVGAGI. The CDR3 contains 11 residues. The chain's CDR3 is CASRETGELFF. The CDR3 coding sequence is TGTGCCAGCAGAGAGACCGGGGAGCTGTTTTTT.

V and J are TRBV15 and TRBJ1-4; perhaps TRBD1 as D (5 bases). The CDR3 extends over 15 amino acids. The V end was cut by 0 bases, the J end by 7 bases, with 12 bases between. Looked up from germline, CDR1 is LNHNV and CDR2 is YYDKDF (reference sequence). This CDR3 reads CATSRERRGGEKLFF. Written as DNA, the CDR3 is TGTGCCACCAGCAGAGAAAGGCGGGGCGGTGAAAAACTGTTTTTT.

V gene TRBV7-2 combines with J gene TRBJ2-1; no clear D gene. Germline assignment: CDR1 SGHTA and CDR2 FQGNSA. This CDR3 spans 12 amino acids. The V and J ends lost 5 bases and 7 bases respectively, with 9 bases between them. CDR3: CASSPTTNEQFF. DNA of the CDR3: TGTGCCAGCAGCCCAACTACTAATGAGCAGTTCTTC.

This clone was seen a few times. This chain connects TRBV4-2 to TRBJ1-5; unclear D gene. From germline, CDR1 is LGHNA and CDR2 YNFKEQ. This CDR3 is 13 amino acids long. V lost 0 bases and J 6 bases, leaving 6 bases between the germline ends. CDR3 in amino acids: CASSQDQVQPQHF. The CDR3 DNA is TGTGCCAGCAGCCAAGATCAGGTTCAGCCCCAGCATTTT.

This clone was counted between two and nine times. The J gene is TRBJ2-7, the V gene TRBV4-1, with a possible D match to TRBD2 (5 bases). The CDR3 has 17 residues. The germline V gene encodes CDR1 MGHRA and CDR2 YSYEKL. V was shortened by 0 bases and J by 1 base, with 16 bases between the two germline ends. CDR3 sequence reads: CASSQDDTSPLSYEQYF. CDR3 sequence (DNA): TGCGCCAGCAGCCAAGATGATACTAGTCCCCTTTCCTACGAGCAGTACTTC.

CDR3 in DNA: TGCAGCCTTGTGGGGAGCGGGGGGGCCGAGTACAATGAGCAGTTCTTC. Protein: CSLVGSGGAEYNEQFF. The J gene is TRBJ2-1, the V gene TRBV29-1, with TRBD2 identical over 10 bases. From germline, CDR1 is SQVTM and CDR2 ANQGSEA. The ends lost 8 bases at V and 4 bases at J; junction bases unmatched: 14. CDR3 size: 16 residues.

This sequence joins TRBV6-5 and TRBJ2-7; TRBD1 might be the D (6 bases). V was cut by 2 bases and J by 6 bases, with 14 bases left in between. Germline CDR1 is MNHEY and CDR2 is SVGAGI. CDR3 length: 14 amino acids. The CDR3 sequence is CASSYTTGTSEQYF. For the CDR3, the DNA is TGTGCCAGCAGTTACACCACCGGGACAAGCGAGCAGTACTTC.

V is TRBV7-9 and J is TRBJ2-7, with TRBD2 identical over 13 bases. J gave up 5 bases and V 6 bases, and 7 bases lay outside the gene matches. CDR3 size: 15 residues. Germline CDR1 is SEHNR and CDR2 is FQNEAQ (reference sequence). For the CDR3, the DNA is TGTGCCAGCAGTTTCAGCGGGACTAGCGGGGACGAGCAGTACTTC. Its protein is CASSFSGTSGDEQYF.

The CDR3 sequence: CASKRGISSGNTIYF. The DNA for the CDR3 is TGTGCCAGCAAGAGGGGGATTAGCTCTGGAAACACCATATATTTT. The chain links TRBV28 to TRBJ1-3, with D possibly matching TRBD1 (6 bases). This CDR3 comprises 15 residues. V was pared by 7 bases and J by 0 bases, with 13 bases between. Germline assignment: CDR1 MDHEN and CDR2 SYDVKM.

The CDR3 protein is CASSDLLAGVTDTQYF. CDR3 DNA sequence: TGTGCCAGCAGTGATCTACTAGCGGGGGTCACAGATACGCAGTATTTT. The genes are TRBV2 and TRBJ2-3; 11 bases are a match to TRBD2. CDR3 length: 16 residues. The junction had 4 bases not matched to a gene; V was cut back by 3 bases and J by 2 bases. Germline assignment: CDR1 SNHLY and CDR2 FYNNEI.

This rearrangement joins TRBV6-6 to TRBJ2-2; 7 positions match TRBD2. V gave up 6 bases and J gave up 4 bases; unmatched junction bases: 8. Per the germline V gene, CDR1 is MNHNY and CDR2 is SVGAGI (reference sequence). The CDR3 covers 15 residues. CDR3 sequence: CASSLLAPGTGELFF. CDR3 bases: TGTGCCAGCAGCCTACTAGCGCCGGGCACCGGGGAGCTGTTTTTT.

This clone occurred once. The CDR3 reads CASSSGTGRAFF. The CDR3 DNA reads TGTGCCAGCAGTTCCGGAACAGGGAGAGCTTTCTTT. The chain has TRBV6-5 and TRBJ1-1, with D possibly matching TRBD1 (6 bases). Trimming shortened V by 4 bases and J by 10 bases, and 13 bases separated the two germline ends. The CDR3 totals 12 residues. Germline V gene data show CDR1 as MNHEY and CDR2 as SVGAGI.

The chain has TRBV25-1 and TRBJ1-3, with 9 bases that match TRBD1. Germline values: CDR1 MGHDK, CDR2 SYGVNS. With 2 bases clipped from V and 6 bases from J, the junction kept 5 bases outside the gene matches. This CDR3 comprises 15 residues. This CDR3 is CASSETGGLKNTIYF. Here the CDR3 DNA reads TGTGCCAGCAGTGAAACAGGGGGCCTTAAAAACACCATATATTTT.

This chain uses TRBV5-1 with TRBJ2-7, with TRBD1 matching over 10 bases. Germline CDR1 is SGHRS and CDR2 is YFSETQ. With V trimmed by 4 bases and J by 5 bases, 9 bases remained unmatched. The CDR3 runs 15 residues. The CDR3 loop reads CASSAAGTGAHEQYF. In DNA, the CDR3 is TGCGCCAGCAGCGCTGCCGGGACAGGGGCCCACGAGCAGTACTTC.

The rearrangement joins TRBV7-3 to TRBJ2-3, with D possibly TRBD2 on 6 matching bases. From germline, CDR1 is SGHTA and CDR2 FQGTGA. Trimming pared 4 bases from V and 8 bases from J, leaving 16 bases between. The CDR3 length is 14 residues. This CDR3 is CASSYRLDGSTQYF. The CDR3, as DNA: TGTGCCAGCAGCTACCGACTAGACGGGAGTACGCAGTATTTT. The whole variable domain, filled in from reference TRBV7-3 and TRBJ2-3, reads GAGVSQTPSNKVTEKGKYVELRCDPISGHTALYWYRQSLGQGPEFLIYFQGTGAADDSGLPNDRFFAVRPEGSVSTLKIQRTERGDSAVYLCASSYRLDGSTQYFGPGTRLTVL.

The chain combines TRBV5-1 with TRBJ2-1; 8 bases map to TRBD1. The CDR3 runs to 15 residues. Germline V gene sequence: CDR1 SGHRS, CDR2 YFSETQ. The ends lost 4 bases at V and 8 bases at J; junction bases unmatched: 11. CDR3 nucleotide sequence: TGCGCCAGCAGCGTAGCAGGGGGCGCCCCATATGAGCAGTTCTTC. Translated: CASSVAGGAPYEQFF.

This clone has a single count. The V call is TRBV20-1, the J call TRBJ1-2, with D tentatively TRBD1 (5 bases). Trimming took off 3 bases at V and 4 bases at J, with 6 bases between the two ends. Looked up from germline, CDR1 is DFQATT and CDR2 is SNEGSKA (reference sequence). The CDR3 has 11 amino acids. Written as DNA, the CDR3 is TGCAGTGCTAGGACAGTCTATGGCTACACCTTC. Protein sequence: CSARTVYGYTF.

The chain is built from TRBV4-3 and TRBJ1-2; tentative D call: TRBD1 (6 bases). The CDR3 contains 15 residues. In germline, CDR1 is LGHNA, CDR2 YSLEER. Trimming pared 1 base from V and 1 base from J, leaving 10 bases between. CDR3 DNA sequence: TGCGCCAGCAGCCAAGGGACAGCAATTAACTATGGCTACACCTTC. It is translated as CASSQGTAINYGYTF.

The chain combines TRBV19 with TRBJ1-5; tentative D call: TRBD1 (6 bases). Looked up from germline, CDR1 is LNHDA and CDR2 is SQIVND (reference sequence). V lost 7 bases and J 5 bases, leaving 18 bases between the germline ends. CDR3 size: 15 residues. The CDR3 sequence: CASTPGAKVYQPQHF. CDR3 DNA: TGTGCCAGTACCCCAGGGGCCAAAGTCTATCAGCCCCAGCATTTT.

This sequence joins TRBV15 and TRBJ1-6; the match to TRBD1 covers 8 bases. Trimming cost V 3 bases and J 7 bases; bases outside gene matches: 5. Per germline, CDR1 LNHNV and CDR2 YYDKDF (reference sequence). The CDR3 has 15 amino acids. In DNA form, the CDR3 reads TGTGCCACCAGCAGCAACCAGGGGGCGAATTCACCCCTCCACTTT. Translated: CATSSNQGANSPLHF.

The chain employs TRBV19 and TRBJ1-6; 8 positions match TRBD1. Looked up from germline, CDR1 is LNHDA and CDR2 is SQIVND (reference sequence). The CDR3 has 15 amino acids. Trimming cost V 5 bases and J 6 bases; bases outside gene matches: 6. CDR3 in amino acids: CASSGGDRSNSPLHF. Here the CDR3 DNA reads TGTGCCAGTAGTGGGGGGGACAGGAGTAATTCACCCCTCCACTTT.